The sequence of this T cell receptor beta chain was determined in a study of technical replicates of blood from a few donors. Germline V gene sequence: CDR1 SGDLS, CDR2 YYNGEE. Trimming pared 6 bases from V and 6 bases from J, leaving 13 bases between. This CDR3 region has 13 residues. Sequencing was performed with immunoSEQ multiplex PCR; in TCRdb, only in-frame clones are kept and a portion is missing. The data show about 75,000 clones, approximately 96% seen once. This clonotype was obtained from a human donor in good health. The sequenced sample was T cells isolated from PBMCs. The V gene is TRBV9, the J gene TRBJ2-1; D is undetermined. CDR3 coding DNA: TGTGCCAGCACCTCGACACCAAGCAATGAGCAGTTCTTC. Protein sequence: CASTSTPSNEQFF.